This T cell receptor (beta chain) was retrieved from a study of sequential checkpoint blockade in melanoma. CDR1 and CDR2 from the germline V gene are SEHNR and FQNEAQ (reference sequence). Trimming left V 5 bases short and J 1 base short, with 9 bases between. The CDR3 sequence is 13 residues long. The treatment was: randomized to nivolumab then ipilimumab (arm A) or the reverse (arm B). Repertoires were generated with immunoSEQ multiplex PCR, while TCRdb's copy carries only in-frame clones and drops some. The top ten clones hold roughly 12% of a sample with 15,000 to 20,000 clones, 80% of them seen once. The table lists this clone with a count of one.

The rearrangement links TRBV7-9 to TRBJ2-7, with D maybe TRBD2 (6 bases). Sequences were derived from CD8+ T cells sorted from blood (inferred from file names), sampled from a patient given nivolumab and ipilimumab in sequence. The TCR sequence derives from a human donor with melanoma. The DNA for the CDR3 is TGTGCCAGCAGCCGGGACTCATCCTACGAGCAGTACTTC. Its protein product is CASSRDSSYEQYF.